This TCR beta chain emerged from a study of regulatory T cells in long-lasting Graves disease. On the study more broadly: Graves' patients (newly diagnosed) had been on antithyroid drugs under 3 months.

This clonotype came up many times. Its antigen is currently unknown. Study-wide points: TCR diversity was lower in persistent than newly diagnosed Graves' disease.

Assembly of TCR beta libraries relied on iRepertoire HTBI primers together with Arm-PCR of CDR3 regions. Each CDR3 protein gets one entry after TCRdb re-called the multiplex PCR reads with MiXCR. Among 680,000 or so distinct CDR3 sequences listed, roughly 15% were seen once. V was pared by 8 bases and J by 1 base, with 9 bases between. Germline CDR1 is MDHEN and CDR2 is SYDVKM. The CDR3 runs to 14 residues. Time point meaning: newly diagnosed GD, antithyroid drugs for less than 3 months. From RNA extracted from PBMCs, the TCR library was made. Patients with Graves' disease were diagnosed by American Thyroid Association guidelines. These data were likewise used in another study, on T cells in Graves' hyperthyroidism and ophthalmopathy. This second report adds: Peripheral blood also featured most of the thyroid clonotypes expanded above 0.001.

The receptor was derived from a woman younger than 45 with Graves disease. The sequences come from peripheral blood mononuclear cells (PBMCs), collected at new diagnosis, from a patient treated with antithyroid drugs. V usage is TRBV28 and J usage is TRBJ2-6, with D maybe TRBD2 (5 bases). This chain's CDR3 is CASFPGSGANVLTF. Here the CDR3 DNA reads TGTGCCAGCTTCCCGGGGTCTGGGGCCAACGTCCTGACTTTC.